This T cell receptor (beta chain) comes out of a study of ipilimumab plus nivolumab after autologous stem cell transplantation. TCRdb's copy holds only in-frame clones and misses some; the assay was immunoSEQ multiplex PCR. The data contain about 17,000 clones, 80% of them seen just once; the ten biggest clones take up approximately 10%. This clone came up a few times. Deletions cut 8 bases from V and 4 bases from J, with 14 bases between. Germline loops: CDR1 LNHDA, CDR2 SQIVND (reference sequence). The CDR3 length is 13 residues. The specimen comprised PBMCs, sampled in a trial of ipilimumab plus nivolumab as post-transplant consolidation. The chain is built from TRBV19 and TRBJ1-2, with no clear D. This TCR was sampled from a male donor with diffuse large B-cell lymphoma. DNA for the CDR3: TGTGCCAGTCGAGAGGCAGGCGTCTATGGCTACACCTTC. Translating it yields CASREAGVYGYTF.